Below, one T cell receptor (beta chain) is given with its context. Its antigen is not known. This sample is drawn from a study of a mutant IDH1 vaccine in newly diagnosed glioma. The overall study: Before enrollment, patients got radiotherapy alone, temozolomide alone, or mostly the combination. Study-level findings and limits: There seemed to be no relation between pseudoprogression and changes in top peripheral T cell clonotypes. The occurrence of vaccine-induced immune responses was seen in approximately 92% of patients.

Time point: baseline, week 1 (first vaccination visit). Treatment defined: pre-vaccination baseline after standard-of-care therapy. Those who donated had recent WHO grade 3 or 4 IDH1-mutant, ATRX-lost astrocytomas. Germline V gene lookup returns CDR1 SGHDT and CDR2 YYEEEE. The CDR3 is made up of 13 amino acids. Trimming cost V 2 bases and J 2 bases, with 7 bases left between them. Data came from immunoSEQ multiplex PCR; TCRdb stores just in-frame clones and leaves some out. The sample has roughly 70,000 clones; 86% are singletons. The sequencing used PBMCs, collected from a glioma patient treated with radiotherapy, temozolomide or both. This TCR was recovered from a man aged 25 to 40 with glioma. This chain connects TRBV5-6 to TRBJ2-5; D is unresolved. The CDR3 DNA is TGTGCCAGCAGCTTCGGGTGGCAAGAGACCCAGTACTTC. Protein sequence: CASSFGWQETQYF.